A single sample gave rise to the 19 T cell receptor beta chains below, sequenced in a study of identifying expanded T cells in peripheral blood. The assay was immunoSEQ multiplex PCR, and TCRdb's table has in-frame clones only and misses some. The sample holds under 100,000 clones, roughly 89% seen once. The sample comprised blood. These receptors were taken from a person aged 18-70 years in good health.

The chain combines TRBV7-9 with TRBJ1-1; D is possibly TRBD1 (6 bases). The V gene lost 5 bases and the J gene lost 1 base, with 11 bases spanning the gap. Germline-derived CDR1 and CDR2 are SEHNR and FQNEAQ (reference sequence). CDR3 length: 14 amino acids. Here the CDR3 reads CASSPRGGNTEAFF. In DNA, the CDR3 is TGTGCCAGCAGCCCGAGGGGGGGGAACACTGAAGCTTTCTTT. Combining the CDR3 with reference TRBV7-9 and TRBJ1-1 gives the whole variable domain DTGVSQNPRHKITKRGQNVTFRCDPISEHNRLYWYRQTLGQGPEFLTYFQNEAQLEKSRLLSDRFSAERPKGSFSTLEIQRTEQGDSAMYLCASSPRGGNTEAFFGQGTRLTVV.

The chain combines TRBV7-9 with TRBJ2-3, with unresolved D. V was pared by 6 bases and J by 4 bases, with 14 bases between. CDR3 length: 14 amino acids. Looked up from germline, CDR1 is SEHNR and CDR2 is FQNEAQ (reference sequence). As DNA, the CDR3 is TGTGCCAGCAGAAGAGGTGAGGTCCCAGATACGCAGTATTTT. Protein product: CASRRGEVPDTQYF.

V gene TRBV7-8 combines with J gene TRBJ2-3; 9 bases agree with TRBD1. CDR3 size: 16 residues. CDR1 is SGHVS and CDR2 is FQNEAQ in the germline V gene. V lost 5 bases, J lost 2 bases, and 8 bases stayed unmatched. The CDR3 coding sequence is TGTGCCAGCAGCCGAGAGGGGACAGGGATCACAGATACGCAGTATTTT. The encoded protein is CASSREGTGITDTQYF.

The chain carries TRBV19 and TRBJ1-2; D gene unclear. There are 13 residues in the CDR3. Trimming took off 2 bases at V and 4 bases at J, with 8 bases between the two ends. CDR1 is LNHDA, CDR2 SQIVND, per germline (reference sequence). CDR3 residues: CASSISRIYGYTF. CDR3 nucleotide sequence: TGTGCCAGTAGTATATCCAGGATCTATGGCTACACCTTC.

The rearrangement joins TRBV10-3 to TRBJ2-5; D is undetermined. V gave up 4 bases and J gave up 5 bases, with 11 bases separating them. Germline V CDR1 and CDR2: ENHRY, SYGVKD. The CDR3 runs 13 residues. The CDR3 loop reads CAISGSERETQYF. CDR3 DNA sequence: TGTGCCATCAGTGGGTCTGAAAGGGAGACCCAGTACTTC.

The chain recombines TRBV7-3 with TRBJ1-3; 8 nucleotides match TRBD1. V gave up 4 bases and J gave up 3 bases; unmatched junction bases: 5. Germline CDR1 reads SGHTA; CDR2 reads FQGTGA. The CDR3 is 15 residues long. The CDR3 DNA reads TGTGCCAGCAGCTCGCAGGGGGCAGGTGGAAACACCATATATTTT. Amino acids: CASSSQGAGGNTIYF.

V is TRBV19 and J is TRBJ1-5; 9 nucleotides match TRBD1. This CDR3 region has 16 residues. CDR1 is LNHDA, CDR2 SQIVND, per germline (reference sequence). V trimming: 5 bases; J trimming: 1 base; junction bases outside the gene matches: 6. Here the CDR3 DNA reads TGTGCCAGTAGTCTCTGGACAGGGGTCAGCAATCAGCCCCAGCATTTT. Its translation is CASSLWTGVSNQPQHF.

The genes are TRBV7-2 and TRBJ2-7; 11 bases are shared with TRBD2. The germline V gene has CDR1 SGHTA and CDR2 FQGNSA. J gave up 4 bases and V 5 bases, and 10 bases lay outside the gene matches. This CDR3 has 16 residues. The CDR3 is CASSPGSGRAKYEQYF. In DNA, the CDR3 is TGTGCCAGCAGCCCCGGTAGCGGGAGGGCCAAGTACGAGCAGTACTTC.

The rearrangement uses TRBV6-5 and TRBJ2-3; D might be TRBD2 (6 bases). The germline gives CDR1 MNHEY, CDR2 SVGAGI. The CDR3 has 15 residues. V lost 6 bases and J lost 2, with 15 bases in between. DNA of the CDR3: TGTGCCAGCAGCACCCTTAGCGGCTACACAGATACGCAGTATTTT. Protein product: CASSTLSGYTDTQYF.

The CDR3 loop is CASSPTGPSTGELFF. The CDR3 nucleotides are TGCGCCAGCAGTCCGACAGGGCCGAGCACCGGGGAGCTGTTTTTT. The chain links TRBV10-2 to TRBJ2-2, with TRBD1 matching over 7 bases. The V segment lost 5 bases and the J segment 4 bases; nucleotides outside the gene matches: 7. Germline V gives CDR1 WSHSY, CDR2 SAAADI. The CDR3 is made up of 15 amino acids.

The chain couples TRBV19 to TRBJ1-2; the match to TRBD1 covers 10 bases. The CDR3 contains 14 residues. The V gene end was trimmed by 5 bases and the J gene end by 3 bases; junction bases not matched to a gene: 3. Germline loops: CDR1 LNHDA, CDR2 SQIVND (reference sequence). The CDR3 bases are TGTGCCAGTAGTCGGGACAGGGGAGACTATGGCTACACCTTC. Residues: CASSRDRGDYGYTF.

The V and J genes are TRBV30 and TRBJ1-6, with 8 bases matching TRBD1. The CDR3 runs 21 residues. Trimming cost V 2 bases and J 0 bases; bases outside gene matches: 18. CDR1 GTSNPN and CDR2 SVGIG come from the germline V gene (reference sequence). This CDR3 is CAWSPEAGGQATSSYNSPLHF. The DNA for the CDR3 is TGTGCCTGGAGTCCCGAGGCGGGGGGACAGGCCACAAGCTCCTATAATTCACCCCTCCACTTT.

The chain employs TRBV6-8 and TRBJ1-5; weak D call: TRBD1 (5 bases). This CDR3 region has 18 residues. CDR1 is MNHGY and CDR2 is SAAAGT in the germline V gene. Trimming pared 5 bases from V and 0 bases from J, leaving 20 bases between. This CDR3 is CASSLDSIDPYSNQPQHF. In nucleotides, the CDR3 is TGTGCCAGCAGTCTAGACAGCATAGACCCCTATAGCAATCAGCCCCAGCATTTT.

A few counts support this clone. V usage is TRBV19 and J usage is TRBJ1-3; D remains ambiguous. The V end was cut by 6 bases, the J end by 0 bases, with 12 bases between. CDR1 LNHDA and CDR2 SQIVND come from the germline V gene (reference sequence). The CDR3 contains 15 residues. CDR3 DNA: TGTGCCAGTAGCCCGATGGGCCACTCTGGAAACACCATATATTTT. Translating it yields CASSPMGHSGNTIYF.

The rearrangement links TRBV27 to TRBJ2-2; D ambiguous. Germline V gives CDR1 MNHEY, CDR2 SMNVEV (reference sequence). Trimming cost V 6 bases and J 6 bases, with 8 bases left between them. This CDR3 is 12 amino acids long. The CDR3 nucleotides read TGTGCCAGCAGCACAAGGTCCGGGGAGCTGTTTTTT. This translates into CASSTRSGELFF.

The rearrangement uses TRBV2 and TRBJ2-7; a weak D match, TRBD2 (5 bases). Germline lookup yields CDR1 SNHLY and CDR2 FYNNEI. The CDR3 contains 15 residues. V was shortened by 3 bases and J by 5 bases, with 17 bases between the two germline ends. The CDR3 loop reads CASSDSVGRNHEQYF. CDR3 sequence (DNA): TGTGCCAGCAGTGATTCCGTGGGGAGAAACCACGAGCAGTACTTC.

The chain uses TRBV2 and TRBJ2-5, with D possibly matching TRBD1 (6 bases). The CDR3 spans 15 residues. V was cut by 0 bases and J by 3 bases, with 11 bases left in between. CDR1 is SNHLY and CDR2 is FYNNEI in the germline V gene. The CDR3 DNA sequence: TGTGCCAGCAGTGAAGCCACAGGGAGAGAAGAGACCCAGTACTTC. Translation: CASSEATGREETQYF.

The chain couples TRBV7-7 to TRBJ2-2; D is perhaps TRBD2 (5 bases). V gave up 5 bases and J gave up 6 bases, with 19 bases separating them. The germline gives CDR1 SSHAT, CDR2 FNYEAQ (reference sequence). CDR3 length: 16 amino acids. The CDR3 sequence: CASSHSGARAAGELFF. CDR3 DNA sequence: TGTGCCAGCAGCCACTCCGGCGCGAGGGCGGCCGGGGAGCTGTTTTTT.

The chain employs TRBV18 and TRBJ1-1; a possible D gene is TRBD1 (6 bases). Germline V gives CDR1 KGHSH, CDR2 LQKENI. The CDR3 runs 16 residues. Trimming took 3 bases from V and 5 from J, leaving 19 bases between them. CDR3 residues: CASSPNPRGGGTEAFF. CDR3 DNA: TGTGCCAGCTCACCTAACCCCAGGGGTGGTGGGACTGAAGCTTTCTTT.